This T cell receptor (beta chain) was sequenced for a study of cytomegalovirus exposure and HLA in healthy donors. General observations from the study: Analyzed later, association rates of TCRs varied across HLA loci, with DRB1 most and HLA-C fewest. TCR beta V segments were, for the most part, productive about 87% or about 30% of the time in an earlier analysis.

The CDR3 is made up of 17 amino acids. Trimming removed 1 base from V and 2 bases from J; junction bases left unmatched: 2. Germline-derived CDR1 and CDR2 are LGHNA and YNFKEQ. Researchers ran the PCR with 60 Vbeta and 13 Jbeta primers. The repertoire was sequenced with immunoSEQ multiplex PCR; TCRdb's copy has only in-frame clones and lacks some. In the table there are roughly 130,000 clones, around 81% of which are singletons. In this sample, this clone turned up once. Its antigen is unknown. This clonotype was obtained from a woman in her fifties or sixties in good health and CMV-seronegative. This sequence joins TRBV4-2 and TRBJ2-5, with TRBD2 identical over 15 bases. Sequences were obtained from PBMCs. The CDR3 region has the DNA TGTGCCAGCAGCCAAGGGGGACTAGCGGGAGGACAAGAGACCCAGTACTTC. Amino acid sequence: CASSQGGLAGGQETQYF.